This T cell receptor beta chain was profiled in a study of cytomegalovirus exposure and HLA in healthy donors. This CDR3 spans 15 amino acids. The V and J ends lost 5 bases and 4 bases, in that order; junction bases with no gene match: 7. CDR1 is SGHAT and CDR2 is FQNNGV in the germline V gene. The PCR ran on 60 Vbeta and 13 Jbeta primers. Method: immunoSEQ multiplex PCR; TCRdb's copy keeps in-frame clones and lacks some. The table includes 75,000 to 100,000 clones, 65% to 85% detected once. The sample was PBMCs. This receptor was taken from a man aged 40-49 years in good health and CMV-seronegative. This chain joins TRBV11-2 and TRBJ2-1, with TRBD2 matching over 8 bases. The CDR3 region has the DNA TGTGCCAGCAGCCCCAGGGCTAGCGGGTACAATGAGCAGTTCTTC. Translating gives CASSPRASGYNEQFF.